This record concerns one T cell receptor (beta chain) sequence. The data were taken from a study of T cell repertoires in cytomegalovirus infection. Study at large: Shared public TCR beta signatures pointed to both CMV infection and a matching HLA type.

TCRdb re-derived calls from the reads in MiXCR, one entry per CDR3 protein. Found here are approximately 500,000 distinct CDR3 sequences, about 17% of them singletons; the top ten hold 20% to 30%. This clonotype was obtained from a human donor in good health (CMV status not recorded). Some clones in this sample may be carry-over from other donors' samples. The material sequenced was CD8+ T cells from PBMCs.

The CDR3 loop reads CASSGLAGVYNEQFF. The DNA for the CDR3 is TGTGCCAGTAGTGGGCTAGCGGGGGTATACAATGAGCAGTTCTTC. V usage is TRBV19 and J usage is TRBJ2-1, with 10 bases fitting TRBD2. With 5 bases clipped from V and 4 bases from J, the junction kept 5 bases outside the gene matches. The CDR3 consists of 15 residues. Germline CDR1 and CDR2: LNHDA and SQIVND (reference sequence).